The 28 T cell receptor beta chains below all came from one sample that was sequenced in a study of T cells in Graves' hyperthyroidism and ophthalmopathy. Amplified TCR beta CDR3 regions came from RNA transcripts. In the first-round RT-PCR of the TCR CDR3, the HTBI primer set was used. TCRdb redid the calling of the multiplex PCR reads with MiXCR, one entry per CDR3 protein. The profile covers around 690,000 distinct CDR3 sequences, with 17% appearing a single time and 15% to 17% taken by the ten largest. The sequenced material came from blood. These receptors were taken from a man in his fifties with Graves' hyperthyroidism.

This clonotype was seen more than once but under ten times. J is TRBJ2-2 and V is TRBV5-1; 9 bases align to TRBD2. CDR1 and CDR2 from the germline V gene are SGHRS and YFSETQ. V lost 6 bases, J lost 2 bases, and 5 bases stayed unmatched. The CDR3 totals 15 residues. In DNA, the CDR3 is TGCGCCAGCATCCCCGGGACTAGCAACACCGGGGAGCTGTTTTTT. Protein product: CASIPGTSNTGELFF.

J is TRBJ1-4 and V is TRBV12-3 or TRBV12-4, with D perhaps TRBD1 (5 bases). The V end was cut by 8 bases, the J end by 8 bases, with 15 bases between. The CDR3 length is 13 residues. DNA for the CDR3: TGTGCCAGCTCGAAGGGGTGGAGGGAAAAACTGTTTTTT. Protein: CASSKGWREKLFF.

This clonotype has at least ten counts. The chain has TRBV7-8 and TRBJ2-5; D is uncertain. This CDR3 region has 15 residues. Germline loops: CDR1 SGHVS, CDR2 FQNEAQ. Trimming took 6 bases from V and 3 from J, leaving 17 bases between them. The CDR3 nucleotides read TGTGCCAGCAGTTGGCCGGGCCCCCAGGAAGAGACCCAGTACTTC. This sequence encodes CASSWPGPQEETQYF. The full variable domain, completed using reference TRBV7-8 and TRBJ2-5, is GAGVSQSPRYKVAKRGQDVALRCDPISGHVSLFWYQQALGQGPEFLTYFQNEAQLDKSGLPSDRFFAERPEGSVSTLKIQRTQQEDSAVYLCASSWPGPQEETQYFGPGTRLLVL.

This clonotype was seen only a few times. V usage is TRBV30 and J usage is TRBJ1-4, with 7 nucleotides matching TRBD1. Germline V gene lookup returns CDR1 GTSNPN and CDR2 SVGIG (reference sequence). V lost 4 bases and J lost 8; bases outside the gene matches: 13. The CDR3 has 15 residues. Here the CDR3 reads CAWTPKRPGGEKLFF. The CDR3 DNA reads as TGTGCCTGGACTCCGAAACGGCCAGGGGGAGAAAAACTGTTTTTT.

This chain connects TRBV5-6 to TRBJ1-2; D is unresolved. Germline CDR1 SGHDT, CDR2 YYEEEE. The CDR3 length is 14 residues. Between the trimmed V and J ends, which lost 0 bases and 3 bases, there was a span of 9 bases. The DNA for the CDR3 is TGTGCCAGCAGCTTGGGCAACGAGGACTATGGCTACACCTTC. The encoded protein is CASSLGNEDYGYTF.

The chain joins TRBV9 to TRBJ1-2; 12 bases match TRBD1. The CDR3 is made up of 14 amino acids. Germline trimming cut 4 bases from V and 6 bases from J; bases unmatched to any gene: 4. Germline loops: CDR1 SGDLS, CDR2 YYNGEE. The chain's CDR3 is CASSPGTGGDGYTF. In nucleotides, the CDR3 is TGTGCCAGCAGCCCAGGGACAGGGGGCGATGGCTACACCTTC.

This clonotype appeared many times. The V call is TRBV20-1, the J call TRBJ1-1; the D is unclear. Germline CDR1 is DFQATT and CDR2 is SNEGSKA (reference sequence). The CDR3 contains 11 residues. V lost 7 bases and J 1 base, leaving 7 bases between the germline ends. CDR3 nucleotides: TGCAGTGTTGGGCGGAACACTGAAGCTTTCTTT. This codes for CSVGRNTEAFF.

About this clonotype itself: At one of its ends the junction is not consistent with the germline gene, which may arise from a read error. The DNA for the CDR3 is TGTGCCGGCAGTCCCCGGGGGTTAAGGGCCGCCCAGCATTTT. Encoded protein: CAGSPRGLRAAQHF. V is TRBV12-3 or TRBV12-4 and J is TRBJ1-5; D possibly corresponds to TRBD1 (5 bases). The CDR3 is made up of 14 amino acids.

This clonotype appeared many times. The chain carries TRBV18 and TRBJ2-6; D remains unclear. The germline gives CDR1 KGHSH, CDR2 LQKENI. Trimming took off 3 bases at V and 4 bases at J, with 13 bases between the two ends. The CDR3 runs 16 residues. CDR3 loop: CASSPPRLSGANVLTF. In DNA form, the CDR3 reads TGTGCCAGCTCACCTCCCCGGCTGTCGGGGGCCAACGTCCTGACTTTC.

This clonotype showed up just once. The V gene is TRBV4-2, the J gene TRBJ2-1; D call uncertain. Trimming took off 0 bases at V and 0 bases at J, with 9 bases between the two ends. In germline, CDR1 is LGHNA, CDR2 YNFKEQ. The length of the CDR3 is 16 residues. The CDR3 DNA reads as TGTGCCAGCAGCCAAGATTTCTGGGACTCCTACAATGAGCAGTTCTTC. It codes for CASSQDFWDSYNEQFF.

The rearrangement joins TRBV5-6 to TRBJ2-7; 8 bases are a match to TRBD1. Germline V CDR1 and CDR2: SGHDT, YYEEEE. V gave up 4 bases and J gave up 6 bases; unmatched junction bases: 15. The CDR3 is 16 residues long. The chain's CDR3 is CASSLGQAWFAFEQYF. CDR3 DNA sequence: TGTGCCAGCAGCCTGGGACAGGCCTGGTTTGCCTTCGAGCAGTACTTC.

This clonotype came up once. The chain links TRBV2 to TRBJ1-1; the match to TRBD1 covers 10 bases. The germline CDR1 and CDR2 sequences are SNHLY and FYNNEI. V lost 8 bases to trimming and J lost 5 bases; unmatched junction nucleotides: 5. CDR3 size: 13 residues. The CDR3: CASGGTGVTEAFF. The CDR3 DNA follows: TGTGCCAGCGGTGGGACAGGGGTGACTGAAGCTTTCTTT.

This clonotype was detected many times. The chain combines TRBV11-1 with TRBJ2-7, with D perhaps matching TRBD2 (5 bases). Trimming removed 6 bases from V and 3 bases from J, with 18 bases in between. CDR1 is SGHAT, CDR2 FQDESV, per germline (reference sequence). CDR3 size: 15 residues. The CDR3 sequence is CASSGRRESSYEQYF. CDR3 coding DNA: TGTGCCAGCAGTGGACGAAGGGAGAGTAGCTACGAGCAGTACTTC.

This clonotype was detected ten times or more. The V and J genes are TRBV11-2 and TRBJ2-1; TRBD1 or TRBD2 may be the D gene (6 bases each). The CDR3 totals 14 residues. Trimming shortened V by 5 bases and J by 6 bases, and 14 bases separated the two germline ends. Germline V gene lookup returns CDR1 SGHAT and CDR2 FQNNGV. For the CDR3, the DNA is TGTGCCAGCAGCCCCCAGGGGCGGGGCAATGAGCAGTTCTTC. Residues: CASSPQGRGNEQFF.

This clonotype was recorded at least ten times. J is TRBJ2-7 and V is TRBV27; 8 positions agree with TRBD1. J was trimmed by 0 bases and V by 6 bases; bases with no gene match: 10. The germline V gene encodes CDR1 MNHEY and CDR2 SMNVEV (reference sequence). This CDR3 region has 16 residues. The DNA of the CDR3 is TGTGCCAGCAGCTCGATGAACAGGGGGAGCTCCTACGAGCAGTACTTC. It specifies CASSSMNRGSSYEQYF.

This clonotype has a count of ten or more. This chain joins TRBV6-2 or TRBV6-3 and TRBJ2-2; D possibly uses TRBD1 or TRBD2 (5 bases each). The germline V and J ends were trimmed by 2 bases and 7 bases, with 11 bases remaining between them. This CDR3 comprises 14 residues. CDR1 is MNHEY, CDR2 SVGEGT, per germline. The CDR3 here is CASSYGGVSGELFF. The CDR3 DNA reads TGTGCCAGCAGTTACGGGGGAGTAAGCGGGGAGCTGTTTTTT.

This clonotype was counted many times. The V gene is TRBV28, the J gene TRBJ2-7, with D unclear. V dropped 2 bases and J dropped 0 bases, with 11 bases sitting between them. The length of the CDR3 is 15 residues. The germline V gene encodes CDR1 MDHEN and CDR2 SYDVKM. The CDR3 reads CASSLKVTASYEQYF. The CDR3 DNA follows: TGTGCCAGCAGTTTAAAGGTCACAGCCTCCTACGAGCAGTACTTC. Looking up the rest from reference TRBV28 and TRBJ2-7 gives the full variable domain: DVKVTQSSRYLVKRTGEKVFLECVQDMDHENMFWYRQDPGLGLRLIYFSYDVKMKEKGDIPEGYSVSREKKERFSLILESASTNQTSMYLCASSLKVTASYEQYFGPGTRLTVT.

This clonotype was detected a few times. The chain uses TRBV29-1 and TRBJ2-1, with no clear D. This CDR3 contains 14 residues. Germline assignment: CDR1 SQVTM and CDR2 ANQGSEA. Trimming stripped 2 bases from V and 0 bases from J, with 8 bases between. The CDR3 sequence: CSVELVSSYNEQFF. The CDR3 DNA reads as TGCAGCGTTGAACTGGTAAGCTCCTACAATGAGCAGTTCTTC.

This clonotype was picked up many times. The J gene is TRBJ2-1, the V gene TRBV28; 8 nucleotides line up with TRBD2. V gave up 6 bases and J gave up 3 bases; unmatched junction bases: 7. Germline V gene lookup returns CDR1 MDHEN and CDR2 SYDVKM. The CDR3 consists of 15 residues. The CDR3 DNA reads as TGTGCCAGCAGGATAGCGGGGAGCCTCTACAATGAGCAGTTCTTC. Encoded protein: CASRIAGSLYNEQFF.

The chain uses TRBV6-2 or TRBV6-3 and TRBJ2-3; TRBD1 matches at 7 bases. The junction had 5 bases not matched to a gene; V was cut back by 6 bases and J by 2 bases. Germline-derived CDR1 and CDR2 are MNHEY and SVGEGT. The CDR3 has 14 amino acids. The CDR3 DNA reads TGTGCCAGCAGACGGGGACAGTTCACAGATACGCAGTATTTT. Encoded protein: CASRRGQFTDTQYF.

At least ten counts were recorded for this clonotype. The chain links TRBV14 to TRBJ1-2; D is ambiguous. CDR1 and CDR2 (germline): SGHDN, FVKESK. V dropped 1 base and J dropped 4 bases, with 4 bases sitting between them. The CDR3 covers 12 residues. The CDR3 nucleotides read TGTGCCAGCAGCCAAGCTTCCTATGGCTACACCTTC. It codes for CASSQASYGYTF.

This clonotype has a handful of counts. The genes are TRBV5-8 and TRBJ2-5; the match to TRBD2 covers 9 bases. V dropped 4 bases and J dropped 5; count of bases not matched to a gene: 9. The CDR3 totals 15 residues. In germline, CDR1 is SGHTS, CDR2 YDEGEE. The CDR3 coding sequence is TGTGCCAGCAGCCCCAGGACTAGCGTTTGGGAGACCCAGTACTTC. Amino acid sequence: CASSPRTSVWETQYF.

This chain joins TRBV3-1 and TRBJ2-5; D ambiguous. In germline, CDR1 is LGHDT, CDR2 YNNKEL (reference sequence). The CDR3 spans 12 residues. V lost 1 base, J lost 9 bases, and 9 bases lay in between. The chain's CDR3 is CASSQVNAPQYF. As DNA, the CDR3 is TGTGCCAGCAGCCAAGTTAACGCTCCCCAGTACTTC.

The J gene is TRBJ1-1, the V gene TRBV29-1; D ambiguous. Germline CDR1 reads SQVTM; CDR2 reads ANQGSEA. The CDR3 is 13 amino acids. V lost 4 bases, J lost 5 bases, and 14 bases lay in between. This chain's CDR3 is CSVGGLGRTEAFF. In DNA form, the CDR3 reads TGCAGCGTTGGAGGTCTGGGTAGGACTGAAGCTTTCTTT.

This clonotype was found many times. The junction differs from germline at one of its ends, possibly a read error. The CDR3 sequence is CSVGGGGPPYDEQFF. The CDR3 nucleotides are TGCAGCGTTGGAGGCGGGGGGCCTCCCTACGATGAGCAGTTCTTC. This chain joins TRBV29-1 and TRBJ2-1, with 8 nucleotides matching TRBD2. CDR3 size: 15 residues. Germline CDR1 and CDR2: SQVTM and ANQGSEA.

CDR3 nucleotide sequence: TGTGCCAGCAGCCAAAGGGCTTTATACAATGAGCAGTTCTTC. Amino acids: CASSQRALYNEQFF. V and J are TRBV3-1 and TRBJ2-1, with D hard to call. The CDR3 is made up of 14 amino acids. Germline V gene data show CDR1 as LGHDT and CDR2 as YNNKEL (reference sequence). The V and J ends lost 2 bases and 4 bases respectively, with 9 bases between them.

The sample holds many counts of this clonotype. The chain links TRBV12-3 or TRBV12-4 to TRBJ1-1; D may be TRBD1 (5 bases). With 6 bases removed from V and 4 bases from J, the gap between germline ends came to 12 bases. This CDR3 has 13 residues. CDR3 sequence: CASSSGGGTEAFF. The DNA of the CDR3 is TGTGCCAGCAGCTCTGGGGGTGGCACTGAAGCTTTCTTT.

This clonotype was detected ten times or more. The V call is TRBV5-1, the J call TRBJ2-7; weak D call: TRBD1 (6 bases). The CDR3 contains 14 residues. The germline gives CDR1 SGHRS, CDR2 YFSETQ. V dropped 0 bases and J dropped 6 bases, with 13 bases sitting between them. CDR3 in amino acids: CASSLDREFSEQYF. CDR3 DNA: TGCGCCAGCAGCTTGGACAGGGAATTTAGCGAGCAGTACTTC.